This TCR beta chain is drawn from a study of cytomegalovirus exposure and HLA in healthy donors. Vbeta (60) and Jbeta (13) primers were used in the PCR. Profiling relied on immunoSEQ multiplex PCR, and the TCRdb table lists in-frame clones only, not all of them. The data hold 100,000 to 150,000 clones, with under 85% observed a single time. The length of the CDR3 is 14 residues. Germline V gene data show CDR1 as SNHLY and CDR2 as FYNNEI. V lost 11 bases to trimming and J lost 8 bases; unmatched junction nucleotides: 10. V is TRBV2 and J is TRBJ1-6; 9 bases match TRBD1. Sequencing input: PBMCs. This TCR was sampled from a woman in her forties or fifties in good health and CMV-seropositive. CDR3 residues: CACSGQGGDSPLHF. Written as DNA, the CDR3 is TGTGCCTGCTCGGGACAGGGAGGTGATTCACCCCTCCACTTT.